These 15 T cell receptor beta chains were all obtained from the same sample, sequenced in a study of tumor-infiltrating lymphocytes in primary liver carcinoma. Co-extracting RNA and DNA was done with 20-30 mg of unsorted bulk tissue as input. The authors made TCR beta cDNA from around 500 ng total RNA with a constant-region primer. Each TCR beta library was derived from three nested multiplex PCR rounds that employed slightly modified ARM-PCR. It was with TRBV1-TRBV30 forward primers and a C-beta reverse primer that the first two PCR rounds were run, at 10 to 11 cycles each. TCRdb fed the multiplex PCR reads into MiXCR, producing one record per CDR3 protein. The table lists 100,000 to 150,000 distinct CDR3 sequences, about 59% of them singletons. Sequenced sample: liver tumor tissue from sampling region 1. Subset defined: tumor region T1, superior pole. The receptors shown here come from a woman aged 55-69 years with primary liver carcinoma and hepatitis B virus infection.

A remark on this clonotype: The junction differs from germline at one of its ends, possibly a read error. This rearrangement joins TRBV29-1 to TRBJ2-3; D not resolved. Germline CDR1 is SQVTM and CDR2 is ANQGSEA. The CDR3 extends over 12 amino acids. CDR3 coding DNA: TGCAGCGGCGACCCTAACATAGATACGCAGTGTTTT. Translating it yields CSGDPNIDTQCF.

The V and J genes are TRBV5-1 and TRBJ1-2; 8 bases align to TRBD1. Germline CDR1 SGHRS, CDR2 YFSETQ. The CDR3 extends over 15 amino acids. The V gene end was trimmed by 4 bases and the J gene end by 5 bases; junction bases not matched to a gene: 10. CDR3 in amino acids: CASSTTGQGPYGYTF. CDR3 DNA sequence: TGCGCCAGCAGCACTACAGGACAGGGCCCATATGGCTACACCTTC.

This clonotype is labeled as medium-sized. This CDR3 is CASSQNREYHEQYF. The CDR3 region has the DNA TGTGCCAGCAGCCAGAACAGGGAGTACCACGAGCAGTACTTC. The V gene is TRBV11-2, the J gene TRBJ2-7, with D perhaps matching TRBD1 (6 bases). The CDR3 is 14 amino acids. V was trimmed by 5 bases and J by 5 bases, leaving 16 bases between them. CDR1 and CDR2 from the germline V gene are SGHAT and FQNNGV.

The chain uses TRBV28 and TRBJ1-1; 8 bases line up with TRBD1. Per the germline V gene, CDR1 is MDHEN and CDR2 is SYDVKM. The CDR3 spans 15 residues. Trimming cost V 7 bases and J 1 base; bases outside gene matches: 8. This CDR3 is CASNPPGTGNTEAFF. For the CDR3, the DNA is TGTGCCAGCAACCCTCCCGGGACAGGGAACACTGAAGCTTTCTTT.

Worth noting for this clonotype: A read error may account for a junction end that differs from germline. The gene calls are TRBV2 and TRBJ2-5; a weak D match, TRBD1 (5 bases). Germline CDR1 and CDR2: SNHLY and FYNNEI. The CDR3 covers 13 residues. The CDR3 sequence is CVSIQQVQETQYF. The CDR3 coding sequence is TGTGTCAGCATCCAACAGGTACAAGAGACCCAGTATTTC.

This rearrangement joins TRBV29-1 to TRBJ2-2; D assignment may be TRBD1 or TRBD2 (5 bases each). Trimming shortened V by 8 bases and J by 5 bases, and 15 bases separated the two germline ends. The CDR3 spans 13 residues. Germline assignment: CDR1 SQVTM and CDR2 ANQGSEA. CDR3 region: CSFRKGETGELFF. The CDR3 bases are TGCAGCTTTCGGAAAGGGGAGACCGGGGAGCTGTTTTTT.

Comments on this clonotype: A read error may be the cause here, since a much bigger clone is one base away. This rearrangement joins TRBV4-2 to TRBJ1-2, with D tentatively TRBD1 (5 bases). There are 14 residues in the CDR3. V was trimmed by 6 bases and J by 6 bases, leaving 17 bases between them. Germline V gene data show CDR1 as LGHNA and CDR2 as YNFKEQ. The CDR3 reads CASSLRDGENGYTF. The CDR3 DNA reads TGTGCCAGCAGTCTCCGGGACGGGGAAAATGGCTACACCTTC.

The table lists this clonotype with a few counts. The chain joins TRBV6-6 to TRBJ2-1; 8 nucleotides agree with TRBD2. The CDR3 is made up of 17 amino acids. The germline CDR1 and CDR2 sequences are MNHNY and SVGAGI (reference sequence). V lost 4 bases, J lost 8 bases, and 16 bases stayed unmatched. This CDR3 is CASSSSGGGRGIDEQFF. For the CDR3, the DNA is TGTGCCAGCAGTTCGTCCGGGGGGGGGAGGGGAATCGATGAGCAGTTCTTC.

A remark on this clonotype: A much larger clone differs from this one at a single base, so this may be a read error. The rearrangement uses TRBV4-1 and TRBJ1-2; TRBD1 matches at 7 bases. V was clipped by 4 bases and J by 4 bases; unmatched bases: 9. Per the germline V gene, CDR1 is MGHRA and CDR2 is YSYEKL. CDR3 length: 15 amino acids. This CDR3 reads CASSPGTVRGYGYTF. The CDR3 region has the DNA TGCGCCAGCAGCCCAGGGACAGTCAGAGGCTATGGCTACACCTTC.

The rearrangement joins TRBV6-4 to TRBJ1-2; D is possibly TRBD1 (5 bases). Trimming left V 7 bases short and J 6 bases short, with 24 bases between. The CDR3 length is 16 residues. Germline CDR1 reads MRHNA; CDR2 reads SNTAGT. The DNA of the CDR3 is TGTGCCAGCACTCCTGACCAGGGTGAGGGTATACATGGCTACACCTTC. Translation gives CASTPDQGEGIHGYTF.

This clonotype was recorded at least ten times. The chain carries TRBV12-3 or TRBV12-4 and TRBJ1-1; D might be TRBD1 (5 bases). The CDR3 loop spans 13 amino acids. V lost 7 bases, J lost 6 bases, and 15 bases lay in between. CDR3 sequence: CASKLGEGAEAFF. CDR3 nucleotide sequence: TGTGCCAGCAAGTTAGGGGAAGGTGCTGAAGCTTTCTTT.

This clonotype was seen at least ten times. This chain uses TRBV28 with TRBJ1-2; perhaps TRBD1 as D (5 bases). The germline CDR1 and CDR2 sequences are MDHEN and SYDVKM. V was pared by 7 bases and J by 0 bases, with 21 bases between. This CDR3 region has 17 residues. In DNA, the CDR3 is TGTGCCAGCATATTGTCGGGGGTAGGCTCTACTAACTATGGCTACACCTTC. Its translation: CASILSGVGSTNYGYTF.

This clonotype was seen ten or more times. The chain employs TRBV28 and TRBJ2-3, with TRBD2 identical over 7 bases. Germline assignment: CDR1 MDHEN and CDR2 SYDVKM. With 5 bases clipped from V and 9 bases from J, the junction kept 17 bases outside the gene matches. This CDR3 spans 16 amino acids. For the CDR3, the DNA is TGTGCCAGCAGTCCCCCCCCGAGCGCCGGGGGAGGGACGCAGTATTTT. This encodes CASSPPPSAGGGTQYF.

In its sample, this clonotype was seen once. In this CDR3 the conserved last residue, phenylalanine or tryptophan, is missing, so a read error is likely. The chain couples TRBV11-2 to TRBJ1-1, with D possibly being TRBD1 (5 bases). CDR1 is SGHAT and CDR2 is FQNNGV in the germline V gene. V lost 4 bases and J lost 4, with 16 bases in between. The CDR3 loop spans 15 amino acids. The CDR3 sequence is CASSYAGGTITEAFL. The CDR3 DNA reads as TGTGCCAGCAGCTACGCCGGGGGAACTATCACTGAAGCTTTCCTT.

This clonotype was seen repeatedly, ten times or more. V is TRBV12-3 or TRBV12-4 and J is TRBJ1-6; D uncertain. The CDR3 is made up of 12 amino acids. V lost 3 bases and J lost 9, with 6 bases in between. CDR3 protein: CASSLSGSPLHF. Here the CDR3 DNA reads TGTGCCAGCAGTTTGTCCGGTTCACCCCTCCACTTT.